A selection of T cell receptor beta chains follows, all from one sample in a study of technical replicates of blood from a handful of donors. Clones were sequenced by immunoSEQ multiplex PCR, and TCRdb holds only the in-frame ones, with some missing. The table records tens of thousands of clones, 96% of them present only once. Sequenced material: T cells isolated from PBMCs. The receptors here all came from a human donor in good health. The CDR3 runs from the conserved cysteine through the conserved F or W. D genes are given only for firm matches. A clone size is listed for some rows: how often the clone was seen (once, few, many), or a class if it is expanded.

CDR3 DNA	CDR3 protein	D gene	clone size	V gene	J gene
TGTGCCAGCAGTGAGTCGGGGGAAGCTCGCGGCTACACCTTC	CASSESGEARGYTF	-	-	TRBV25-1	TRBJ1-2
TGTGCCAGCAGCTTCGGGTACAAGGACGAGCAGTACTTC	CASSFGYKDEQYF	-	-	TRBV7-3	TRBJ2-7
TGTGCCATCAGCGCCGGGACAGGGGATCAGCCCCAGCATTTT	CAISAGTGDQPQHF	TRBD1	-	TRBV10-3	TRBJ1-5
TGTGCCAGCAGGCAGGCAAACTACGAGCAGTACTTC	CASRQANYEQYF	-	once	TRBV28	TRBJ2-7
TGCGCCAGCAGCAGACAGCGGGTGAACACTGAAGCTTTCTTT	CASSRQRVNTEAFF	-	-	TRBV5-1	TRBJ1-1
TGTGCCATCAGTGAGTCTGCGGCGACAGGGAAAGATGGCTACACCTTC	CAISESAATGKDGYTF	TRBD1	-	TRBV10-3	TRBJ1-2
TGCAGCGCGTTAACTAGCGGGGGCTCCTACGAGCAGTACTTC	CSALTSGGSYEQYF	TRBD2	-	TRBV29-1	TRBJ2-7
TGTGCCACCCGACGGGGCTATGGCTACACCTTC	CATRRGYGYTF	-	-	TRBV27	TRBJ1-2
TGTGCCAGCAGCCCCAGGGGTGAACAGGTTGGGGAAAAACTGTTTTTT	CASSPRGEQVGEKLFF	-	-	TRBV7-2	TRBJ1-4
TGTGCCAGCATTGACAGGGCAGGCTACGAGCAGTACTTC	CASIDRAGYEQYF	TRBD1	-	TRBV2	TRBJ2-7
TGTGCCACCCTGGGCCAAATTAGCAATCAGCCCCAGCATTTT	CATLGQISNQPQHF	-	-	TRBV28	TRBJ1-5
TGTGCCAGCAGGGCAGGGGACCAGTTCTTC	CASRAGDQFF	-	-	TRBV2	TRBJ2-1
TGCGCCAGCAGCTTGGACTCGATGGGGCCTGAGACCCAGTACTTC	CASSLDSMGPETQYF	-	-	TRBV5-1	TRBJ2-5
TGTGCCAGCTCCCTAGGACAGCCACTTGATCAGCCCCAGCATTTT	CASSLGQPLDQPQHF	-	once	TRBV18	TRBJ1-5
TGTGCCAGCAGCTTGAGCGGGGGCGAGCAGTTCTTC	CASSLSGGEQFF	TRBD2	-	TRBV7-9	TRBJ2-1
TGTGCCAGCAGCCTGTGGCCGGGGGGCGAGCAGTACTTC	CASSLWPGGEQYF	TRBD2	-	TRBV5-6	TRBJ2-7
TGTGCCAGCAGCACCTGGACTGGGTACTACGAGCAGTACTTC	CASSTWTGYYEQYF	-	-	TRBV5-6	TRBJ2-7
TGTGCCAGCAGTTACTGCTTACTTTCGATAAAACTATACAATGAGCAGTTCTTC	CASSYCLLSIKLYNEQFF	-	-	TRBV6-8	TRBJ2-1
TGTGCCAGCAGCCCTACGACAGGCTCCTACGAGCAGTACTTC	CASSPTTGSYEQYF	-	-	TRBV16	TRBJ2-7
TGTGCCAGTAGTCTTCAGGGGGCCACTGAAGCTTTCTTT	CASSLQGATEAFF	TRBD1	-	TRBV19	TRBJ1-1
TGTGCCAGTAGTTACGGACAGGAGTATGGCTACACCTTC	CASSYGQEYGYTF	TRBD1	-	TRBV19	TRBJ1-2
TGTGCCATCACAGGGGGTGTCAACAATGAGCAGTTCTTC	CAITGGVNNEQFF	TRBD1	-	TRBV11-1	TRBJ2-1
TGCAGCGTTGAACTAGCGGGAGAGGAAGATACGCAGTATTTT	CSVELAGEEDTQYF	TRBD2	-	TRBV29-1	TRBJ2-3
TGTGCCAGCAGCTCGTCACCGGGACGGGGGGGAATGAACACTGAAGCTTTCTTT	CASSSSPGRGGMNTEAFF	-	once	TRBV27	TRBJ1-1
TGTGCCAGTACTTCGACAGGGCGGTACTACAATGAGCAGTTCTTC	CASTSTGRYYNEQFF	TRBD1	-	TRBV19	TRBJ2-1
TGTGCCAGCAGCCCCCGGGAGACCACAGATACGCAGTATTTT	CASSPRETTDTQYF	-	once	TRBV7-6	TRBJ2-3
TGTGCCAGCAGCCAAGATACTAGCGGGAGTTTGGCCAAAAACATTCAGTACTTC	CASSQDTSGSLAKNIQYF	TRBD2	-	TRBV4-2	TRBJ2-4
TGTGCCAGCAGTTTATCGAGTACTTGGGGGGGCCGGAATGAAAAACTGTTTTTT	CASSLSSTWGGRNEKLFF	-	-	TRBV27	TRBJ1-4
TGTGCCAGTTGGGGGGACAGTCTCATGAACACTGAAGCTTTCTTT	CASWGDSLMNTEAFF	TRBD1	-	TRBV19	TRBJ1-1
TGTGCCTGGGATCACTCCTACACAGATACGCAATATTTT	CAWDHSYTDTQYF	-	-	TRBV30	TRBJ2-3
TGTGCCACTCAGGGTTCTTGGCTGGGCGAATACGAGCAGTACTTC	CATQGSWLGEYEQYF	-	-	TRBV10-3	TRBJ2-7
TGTGCCAGCAGCTTAGCGCTAGCGGGAGTCACAGATACGCAGTATTTT	CASSLALAGVTDTQYF	TRBD2	once	TRBV7-8	TRBJ2-3
TGTGCCAGCAGTCCCCTCCGGGTAGAGCAGTTCTTC	CASSPLRVEQFF	-	once	TRBV28	TRBJ2-1
TGTGCCACCAGTTGGCGGGATGGCTACACCTTC	CATSWRDGYTF	-	-	TRBV6-5	TRBJ1-2
TGTGCCATCAGCGGGGGAGGCTATGGCTACACCTTC	CAISGGGYGYTF	-	-	TRBV10-3	TRBJ1-2
TGTGCCAGCAGCGTAGGACAGGCCACACACTACGAGCAGTACTTC	CASSVGQATHYEQYF	-	-	TRBV9	TRBJ2-7
TGTGCCAGCAGCCGCGCTGGGGTCCCGGGGGGGCCAGATACGCAGTATTTT	CASSRAGVPGGPDTQYF	TRBD2	-	TRBV4-2	TRBJ2-3
TGTGCCAGCAGTGGGGTGGCAGGGGAAGGAACCGGGGAGCTGTTTTTT	CASSGVAGEGTGELFF	-	-	TRBV6-1	TRBJ2-2
TGTGCCAGCAGATCGGGACACTACTACGAGCAGTACTTC	CASRSGHYYEQYF	-	once	TRBV27	TRBJ2-7
TGCAGCGTTGCCCGGTACACTGAAGCTTTCTTT	CSVARYTEAFF	-	-	TRBV29-1	TRBJ1-1
TGTGCCACCCTCGACAGGGGGTTCGTCGATGAAAAACTGTTTTTT	CATLDRGFVDEKLFF	TRBD1	once	TRBV7-8	TRBJ1-4
TGTGCCAGCAGCCAAGATTTGGCAGGGTTCCGATACGAGCAGTACTTC	CASSQDLAGFRYEQYF	-	once	TRBV14	TRBJ2-7
TGTGCCAGCAGTTTATTGGCAGGGGGCTGGGGCAATCAGCCCCAGCATTTT	CASSLLAGGWGNQPQHF	TRBD1	-	TRBV28	TRBJ1-5
TGTGCCAGTAGTCCGGGACTGGATGGCTACACCTTC	CASSPGLDGYTF	-	-	TRBV19	TRBJ1-2
TGTGCCAGCAGCCAGGACTCAGAGGAGACCCAGTACTTC	CASSQDSEETQYF	-	-	TRBV11-2	TRBJ2-5
TGCGCCAGCACCACAAGTTTACTAGCGGGGCGGGGTGAGCAGTTCTTC	CASTTSLLAGRGEQFF	TRBD2	-	TRBV4-3	TRBJ2-1
TGTGCCAGCAGCTTTTTAGGTAGCGGGGGCTACGAGCAGTACTTC	CASSFLGSGGYEQYF	TRBD2	-	TRBV11-2	TRBJ2-7
TGCGCCAGCAGCCAAGGTGTCACCGGGACAGTCTCCTACGAGCAGTACTTC	CASSQGVTGTVSYEQYF	TRBD1	once	TRBV4-1	TRBJ2-7
TGTGCCAGCAGTGAAGCGCTATGGGACAGGGTAAGAGGCACTGAAGCTTTCTTT	CASSEALWDRVRGTEAFF	TRBD1	-	TRBV2	TRBJ1-1
TGTGCCAGTGGACTAGCGTACGGTGAGCAGTTCTTC	CASGLAYGEQFF	TRBD2	-	TRBV5-4	TRBJ2-1